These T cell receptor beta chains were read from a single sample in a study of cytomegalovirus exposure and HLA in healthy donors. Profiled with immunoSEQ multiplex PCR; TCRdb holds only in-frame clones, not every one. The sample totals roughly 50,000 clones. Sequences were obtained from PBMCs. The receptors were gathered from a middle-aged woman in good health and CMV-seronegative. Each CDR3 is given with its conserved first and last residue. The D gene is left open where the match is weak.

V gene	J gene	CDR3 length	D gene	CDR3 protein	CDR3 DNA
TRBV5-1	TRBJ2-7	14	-	CASSSSPTWAEQYF	TGCGCCAGCAGCTCCTCTCCGACATGGGCGGAGCAGTACTTC
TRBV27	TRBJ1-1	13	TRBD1	CASSPDRGTEAFF	TGTGCCAGCAGTCCCGACAGGGGGACTGAAGCTTTCTTT
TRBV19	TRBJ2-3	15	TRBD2	CASRPRDGGADTQYF	TGTGCCAGTAGGCCACGGGATGGGGGGGCAGATACGCAGTATTTT
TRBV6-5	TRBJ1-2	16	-	CASSYSPQNTIYGYTF	TGTGCCAGCAGTTACTCGCCCCAGAATACCATCTATGGCTACACCTTC
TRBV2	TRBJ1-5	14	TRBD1	CASRTGGGNQPQHF	TGTGCCAGCAGGACAGGGGGCGGCAATCAGCCCCAGCATTTT
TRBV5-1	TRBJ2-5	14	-	CASSSVDSQETQYF	TGCGCCAGCAGCTCGGTAGACTCCCAAGAGACCCAGTACTTC
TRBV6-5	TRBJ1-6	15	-	CASSPGQSYNSPLHF	TGTGCCAGCAGCCCTGGACAGTCCTATAATTCACCCCTCCACTTT
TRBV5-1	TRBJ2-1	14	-	CASSLEDSDNEQFF	TGCGCCAGCAGCTTGGAGGACAGCGACAATGAGCAGTTCTTC
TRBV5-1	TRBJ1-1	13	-	CASSPRGETEAFF	TGCGCCAGCAGCCCCAGGGGTGAAACTGAAGCTTTCTTT
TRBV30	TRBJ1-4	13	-	CAWSVQSGRKLFF	TGTGCCTGGAGTGTACAATCGGGTCGAAAACTGTTTTTT
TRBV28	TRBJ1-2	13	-	CASSSGQSYGYTF	TGTGCCAGCAGTTCGGGACAAAGCTATGGCTACACCTTC
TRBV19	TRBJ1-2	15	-	CASSETGEANYGYTF	TGTGCCAGTAGCGAGACAGGTGAAGCTAACTATGGCTACACCTTC
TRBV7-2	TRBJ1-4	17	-	CASSLAVGRGWNEKLFF	TGTGCCAGCAGCTTAGCGGTGGGGAGGGGGTGGAATGAAAAACTGTTTTTT
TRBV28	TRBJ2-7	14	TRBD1	CASKTGTGGYEQYF	TGTGCCAGCAAGACCGGGACAGGGGGGTACGAGCAGTACTTC
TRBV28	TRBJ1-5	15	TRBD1	CASSLWTGFGQPQHF	TGTGCCAGCAGTTTATGGACAGGGTTTGGGCAGCCCCAGCATTTT
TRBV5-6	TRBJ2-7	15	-	CASSLAGGLRYEQYF	TGTGCCAGCAGCTTGGCCGGGGGTCTGCGCTACGAGCAGTACTTC
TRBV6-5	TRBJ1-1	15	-	CASSPGDTLNTEAFF	TGTGCCAGCAGTCCTGGGGACACCCTGAACACTGAAGCTTTCTTT
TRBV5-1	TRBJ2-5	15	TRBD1	CASSFGPGQEETQYF	TGCGCCAGCAGCTTCGGACCGGGACAGGAAGAGACCCAGTACTTC
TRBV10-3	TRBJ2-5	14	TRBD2	CATSGSGDQETQYF	TGTGCCACTTCGGGTAGCGGGGACCAAGAGACCCAGTACTTC
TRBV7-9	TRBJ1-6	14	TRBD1	CASSLPGQDFNFHF	TGTGCCAGCAGCTTACCGGGACAGGATTTCAATTTCCACTTT
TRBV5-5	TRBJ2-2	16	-	CASSFAQGTNTGELFF	TGTGCCAGCAGCTTTGCCCAGGGGACGAACACCGGGGAGCTGTTTTTT
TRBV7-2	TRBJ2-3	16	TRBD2	CASSLAGTSGTDTQYF	TGTGCCAGCAGCTTAGCGGGGACTAGCGGCACAGATACGCAGTATTTT
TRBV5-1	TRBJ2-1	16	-	CASSLGFVAAINEQFF	TGCGCCAGCAGCTTGGGCTTTGTAGCGGCTATCAATGAGCAGTTCTTC
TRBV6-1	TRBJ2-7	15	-	CASSEIGRDSYEQYF	TGTGCCAGCAGTGAAATAGGACGGGATTCCTACGAGCAGTACTTC
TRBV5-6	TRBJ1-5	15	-	CASSLSGEENQPQHF	TGTGCCAGCAGCTTGTCTGGGGAGGAAAATCAGCCCCAGCATTTT
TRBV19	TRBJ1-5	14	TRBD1	CASSIDRGNQPQHF	TGTGCCAGTAGTATAGACAGGGGGAATCAGCCCCAGCATTTT
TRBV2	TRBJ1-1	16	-	CASSEARPGGYTEAFF	TGTGCCAGCAGTGAAGCGCGGCCGGGAGGATACACTGAAGCTTTCTTT
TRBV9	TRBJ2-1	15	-	CASSVRDISDNEQFF	TGTGCCAGCAGCGTCCGGGACATCTCCGACAATGAGCAGTTCTTC
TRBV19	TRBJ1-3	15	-	CASSTDGNSGNTIYF	TGTGCCAGTAGTACAGACGGTAACTCTGGAAACACCATATATTTT
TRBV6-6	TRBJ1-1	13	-	CAGARQAHTEAFF	TGTGCCGGAGCCCGACAGGCTCACACTGAAGCTTTCTTT
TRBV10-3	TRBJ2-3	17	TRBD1	CAISDPPGTGSFDTQYF	TGTGCCATCAGTGACCCCCCCGGGACAGGGAGTTTCGACACGCAGTATTTT
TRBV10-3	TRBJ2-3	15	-	CAISESYSHPDTQYF	TGTGCCATCAGTGAGTCCTATAGTCATCCAGATACGCAGTATTTT
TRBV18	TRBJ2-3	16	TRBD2	CASSPGSGGRTDTQYF	TGTGCCAGCTCACCAGGGAGCGGGGGCCGCACAGATACGCAGTATTTT
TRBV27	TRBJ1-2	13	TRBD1	CASSLMTGHGYTF	TGTGCCAGCAGTTTAATGACAGGGCATGGCTACACCTTC
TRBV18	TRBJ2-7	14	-	CASSPEISAYEQYF	TGTGCCAGCTCCCCGGAGATCTCTGCCTACGAGCAGTACTTC
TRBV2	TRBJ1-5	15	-	CASSEALGGGQPQHF	TGTGCCAGCAGTGAAGCGCTAGGCGGTGGACAGCCCCAGCATTTT
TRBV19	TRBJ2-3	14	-	CASSISAATDTQYF	TGTGCCAGTAGTATAAGTGCTGCGACAGATACGCAGTATTTT
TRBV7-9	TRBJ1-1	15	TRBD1	CASSSSGQGNTEAFF	TGTGCCAGCAGCTCCTCCGGACAGGGGAACACTGAAGCTTTCTTT
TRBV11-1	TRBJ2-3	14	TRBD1	CASSLQGGTDTQYF	TGTGCCAGCAGCTTACAGGGGGGCACAGATACGCAGTATTTT
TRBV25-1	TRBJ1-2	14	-	CASSAQGRAYGYTF	TGTGCCAGCAGTGCCCAGGGGAGGGCCTATGGCTACACCTTC
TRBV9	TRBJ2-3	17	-	CASSGPFGQGGTDTQYF	TGTGCCAGCAGCGGGCCCTTTGGGCAGGGTGGAACAGATACGCAGTATTTT
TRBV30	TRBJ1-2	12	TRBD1	CAWSPRGQGYTF	TGTGCCTGGAGTCCGAGGGGGCAAGGCTACACCTTC
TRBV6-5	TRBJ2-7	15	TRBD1	CASTPTQGASYEQYF	TGTGCCAGCACCCCCACACAGGGGGCGAGTTACGAGCAGTACTTC
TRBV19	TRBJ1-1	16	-	CASSRRQLAMNTEAFF	TGTGCCAGTAGTCGTAGACAGCTGGCCATGAACACTGAAGCTTTCTTT
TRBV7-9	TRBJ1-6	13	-	CASSKELSSPLHF	TGTGCCAGCAGCAAAGAACTCTCCTCACCCCTCCACTTT
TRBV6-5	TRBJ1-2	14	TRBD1	CASSPGGSSDGYTF	TGTGCCAGCAGTCCAGGGGGCAGCTCGGATGGCTACACCTTC
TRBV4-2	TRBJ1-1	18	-	CASSQGPLGGIMNTEDFF	TGTGCCAGCAGCCAAGGACCCCTAGGGGGAATTATGAACACTGAAGATTTCTTT
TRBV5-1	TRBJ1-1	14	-	CASSGRFPTGEAFF	TGCGCCAGCAGCGGCAGGTTCCCGACCGGTGAAGCTTTCTTT
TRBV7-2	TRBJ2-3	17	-	CASSLATRDSFADTQYF	TGTGCCAGCAGCTTAGCGACGCGGGACTCGTTCGCAGATACGCAGTATTTT
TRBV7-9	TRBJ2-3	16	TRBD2	CASSTSSGSSTDTQYF	TGTGCCAGCAGCACATCTAGCGGGAGTAGCACAGATACGCAGTATTTT